This T cell receptor beta chain was found in a study of radiotherapy plus CTLA-4 blockade in lung cancer (dated by TCRdb to 2016 to 2019). Regarding the study in general: Objective responses were observed in 18% of enrolled patients, and disease control was achieved in 30% to 40%. General study outcomes and caveats: After treatment with radiotherapy and ipilimumab, TCR clones that came from tumors expanded in the peripheral blood. Increased serum interferon-beta after radiation, together with early dynamic changes in blood T cell clones, were reported to be the strongest predictors of response.

Note on this clone: Its antigen is still unknown. One base away there is no much larger clone; base qualities are not given.

Receptor libraries were prepared by the immunoSEQ multiplex PCR assay. TCRdb stores this immuneACCESS table with in-frame sequences only. Part of the clones is absent; in the studies checked, under half of the shortfall reflects unresolved V genes, and no reason is known for the rest. The sample table contains some 32,000 clones; only one count was recorded for approximately 78% of them. Of the sample, under 30% is held by the ten largest clones. The germline V gene sets CDR1 to SGHDT and CDR2 to YYEEEE. The CDR3 has 15 amino acids, counting the end cysteine and phenylalanine. Only CDR3 DNA remains: 45 bases, in frame from the first base. V ends up 3 bases short and J 2 bases short, with an unmatched junction base count of 4. The study evaluated CTLA-4 blockade (ipilimumab) given together with focal radiation therapy in patients who had chemo-refractory metastatic non-small-cell lung cancer.

The sequences come from peripheral blood, collected from a patient treated with radiotherapy plus ipilimumab. The origin of this receptor is a human donor with non-small cell lung cancer that progressed on radiotherapy plus ipilimumab. The rearrangement combines TRBV5-6 with TRBJ2-5, with TRBD1 matching 10 junction bases. The DNA sequence is TGTGCCAGCAGCTGGGGGGACAGGGGACAAGAGACCCAGTACTTC. This codes for CASSWGDRGQETQYF.